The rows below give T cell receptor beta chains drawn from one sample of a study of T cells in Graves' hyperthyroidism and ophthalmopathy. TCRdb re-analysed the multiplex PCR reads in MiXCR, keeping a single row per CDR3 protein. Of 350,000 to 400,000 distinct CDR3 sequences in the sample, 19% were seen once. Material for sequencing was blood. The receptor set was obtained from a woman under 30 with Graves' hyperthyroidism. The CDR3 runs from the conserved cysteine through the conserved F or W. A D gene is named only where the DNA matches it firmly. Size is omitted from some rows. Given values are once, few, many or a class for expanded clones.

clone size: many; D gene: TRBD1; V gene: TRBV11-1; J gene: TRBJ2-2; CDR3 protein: CASSLGQGNTGELFF; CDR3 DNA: TGTGCCAGCAGCCTCGGACAGGGGAACACCGGGGAGCTGTTTTTT
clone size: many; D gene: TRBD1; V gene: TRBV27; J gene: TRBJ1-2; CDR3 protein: CASSKQGAGGYTF; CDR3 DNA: TGTGCCAGCAGTAAACAGGGGGCAGGGGGCTACACCTTC
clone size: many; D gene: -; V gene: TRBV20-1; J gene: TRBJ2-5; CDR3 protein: CSARYHTYQETQYF; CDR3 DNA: TGCAGTGCTAGATACCACACTTACCAAGAGACCCAGTACTTC
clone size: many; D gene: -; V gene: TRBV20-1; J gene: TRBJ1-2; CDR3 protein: CSAQQGQGDYGYTF; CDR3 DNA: TGCAGTGCTCAACAGGGCCAGGGTGACTATGGCTACACCTTC
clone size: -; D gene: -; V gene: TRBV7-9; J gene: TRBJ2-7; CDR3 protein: CASSQMGGAYEQYF; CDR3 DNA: TGTGCCAGCAGCCAAATGGGGGGTGCCTACGAGCAGTACTTC
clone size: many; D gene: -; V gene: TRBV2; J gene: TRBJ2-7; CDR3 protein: CASRFELTYEQYF; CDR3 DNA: TGTGCCAGCAGGTTCGAATTAACCTACGAGCAGTACTTC
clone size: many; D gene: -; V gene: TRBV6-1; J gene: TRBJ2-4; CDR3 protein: CASREDSNIQYF; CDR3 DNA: TGTGCCAGCAGAGAGGACAGTAACATTCAGTACTTC
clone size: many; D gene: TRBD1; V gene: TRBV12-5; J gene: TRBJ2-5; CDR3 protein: CASGDRGEETQYF; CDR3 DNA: TGTGCTAGTGGCGACAGGGGGGAAGAGACCCAGTACTTC
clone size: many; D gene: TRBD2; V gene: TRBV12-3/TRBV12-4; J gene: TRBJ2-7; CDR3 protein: CASSYSGDRDEQYF; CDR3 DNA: TGTGCCAGCAGTTATAGCGGGGATCGGGACGAGCAGTACTTC
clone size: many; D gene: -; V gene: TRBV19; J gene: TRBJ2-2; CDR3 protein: CASRILDGSRRPGELFF; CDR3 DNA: TGTGCCAGTAGGATATTAGACGGCTCGAGAAGACCCGGGGAGCTGTTTTTT
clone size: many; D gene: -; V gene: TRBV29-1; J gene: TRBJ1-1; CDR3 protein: CSVAGRLDTEAFF; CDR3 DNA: TGCAGCGTTGCCGGGAGACTCGACACTGAAGCTTTCTTT
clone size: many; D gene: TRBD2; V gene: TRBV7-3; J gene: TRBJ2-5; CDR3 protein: CASRSQGLAVISETQYF; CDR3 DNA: TGTGCCAGCAGATCCCAGGGTCTAGCGGTGATATCGGAGACCCAGTACTTC
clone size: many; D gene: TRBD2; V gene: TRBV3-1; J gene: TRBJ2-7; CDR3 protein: CASSQGVAGRYF; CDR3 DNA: TGTGCCAGCAGCCAAGGGGTAGCGGGCCGGTACTTC
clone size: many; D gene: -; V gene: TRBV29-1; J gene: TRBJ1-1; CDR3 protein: CSVVAPNTEAFF; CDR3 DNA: TGCAGCGTTGTGGCCCCGAACACTGAAGCTTTCTTT
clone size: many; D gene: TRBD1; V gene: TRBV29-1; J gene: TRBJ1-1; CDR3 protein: CSVRGTGEAFF; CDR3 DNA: TGCAGCGTTCGAGGGACAGGAGAAGCTTTCTTT
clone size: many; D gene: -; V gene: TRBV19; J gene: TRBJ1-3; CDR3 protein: CASSPGHYSGNTIYF; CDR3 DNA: TGTGCCAGTAGTCCCGGACACTACTCTGGAAACACCATATATTTT
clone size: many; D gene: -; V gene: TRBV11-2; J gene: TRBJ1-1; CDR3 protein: CASSLVGGPGQLNTEAFF; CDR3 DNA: TGTGCCAGCAGCTTAGTAGGGGGACCGGGACAACTGAACACTGAAGCTTTCTTT
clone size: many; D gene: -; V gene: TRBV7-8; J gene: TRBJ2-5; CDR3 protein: CASRSRGFRPGETQYF; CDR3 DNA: TGTGCCAGCAGGTCGCGGGGCTTCCGTCCGGGTGAGACCCAGTACTTC
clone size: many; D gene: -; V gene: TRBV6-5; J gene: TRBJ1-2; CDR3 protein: CASRAQGYGYTF; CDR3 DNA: TGTGCCAGCAGGGCCCAAGGCTACGGCTACACCTTC
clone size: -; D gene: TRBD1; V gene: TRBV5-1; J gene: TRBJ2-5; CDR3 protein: CASSYLEGAYQETQYF; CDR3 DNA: TGCGCCAGCAGCTACCTTGAGGGGGCGTACCAAGAGACCCAGTACTTC
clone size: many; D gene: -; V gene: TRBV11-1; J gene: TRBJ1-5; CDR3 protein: CASSIAWGRGSNQPQHF; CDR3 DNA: TGTGCCAGCAGTATTGCTTGGGGGCGCGGAAGCAATCAGCCCCAGCATTTT
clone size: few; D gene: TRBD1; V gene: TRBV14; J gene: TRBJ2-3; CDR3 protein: CASSRTGFGMQYF; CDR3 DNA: TGTGCCAGCAGCAGGACAGGGTTTGGCATGCAGTATTTT
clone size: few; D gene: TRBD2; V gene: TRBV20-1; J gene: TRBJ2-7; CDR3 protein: CSAPTSGGATYEQYF; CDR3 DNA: TGCAGTGCCCCCACTAGCGGGGGCGCCACCTACGAGCAGTACTTC
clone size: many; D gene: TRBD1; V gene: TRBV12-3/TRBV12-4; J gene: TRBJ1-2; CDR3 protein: CASSGGQDGYTF; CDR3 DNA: TGTGCCAGCAGTGGGGGACAGGATGGCTACACCTTC
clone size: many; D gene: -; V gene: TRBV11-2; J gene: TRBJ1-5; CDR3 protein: CASSLLPLSNQPQHF; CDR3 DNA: TGTGCCAGCAGCCTCCTCCCTCTTAGCAATCAGCCCCAGCATTTT
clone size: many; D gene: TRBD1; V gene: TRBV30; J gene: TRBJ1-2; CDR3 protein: CAWVGQVGEGYTF; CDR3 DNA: TGTGCCTGGGTTGGACAGGTGGGCGAAGGCTACACCTTC
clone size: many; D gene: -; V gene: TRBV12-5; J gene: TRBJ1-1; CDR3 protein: CASGLVLRCLGLDTEAFF; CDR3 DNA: TGTGCTAGTGGTTTGGTACTAAGGTGCTTGGGGCTGGACACTGAAGCTTTCTTT
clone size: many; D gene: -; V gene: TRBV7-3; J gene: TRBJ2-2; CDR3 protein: CASSPRPNTGELFF; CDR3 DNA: TGTGCCAGCAGCCCCCGACCAAACACCGGGGAGCTGTTTTTT
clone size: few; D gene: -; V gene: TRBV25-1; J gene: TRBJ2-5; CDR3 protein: CASSGVETQYF; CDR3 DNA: TGTGCCAGCAGCGGGGTGGAGACCCAGTACTTC
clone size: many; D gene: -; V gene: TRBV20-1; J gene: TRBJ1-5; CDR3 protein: CSAYREFNQPQHF; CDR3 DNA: TGCAGTGCCTACCGGGAGTTCAATCAGCCCCAGCATTTT
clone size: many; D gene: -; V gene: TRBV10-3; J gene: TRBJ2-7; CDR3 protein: CAISDSVVYEQYF; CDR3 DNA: TGTGCCATCAGCGACAGTGTAGTCTACGAGCAGTACTTC
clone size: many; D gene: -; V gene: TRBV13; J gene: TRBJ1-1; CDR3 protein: CASSVPEVAAFF; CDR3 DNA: TGTGCCAGCAGCGTCCCGGAGGTAGCAGCTTTCTTT